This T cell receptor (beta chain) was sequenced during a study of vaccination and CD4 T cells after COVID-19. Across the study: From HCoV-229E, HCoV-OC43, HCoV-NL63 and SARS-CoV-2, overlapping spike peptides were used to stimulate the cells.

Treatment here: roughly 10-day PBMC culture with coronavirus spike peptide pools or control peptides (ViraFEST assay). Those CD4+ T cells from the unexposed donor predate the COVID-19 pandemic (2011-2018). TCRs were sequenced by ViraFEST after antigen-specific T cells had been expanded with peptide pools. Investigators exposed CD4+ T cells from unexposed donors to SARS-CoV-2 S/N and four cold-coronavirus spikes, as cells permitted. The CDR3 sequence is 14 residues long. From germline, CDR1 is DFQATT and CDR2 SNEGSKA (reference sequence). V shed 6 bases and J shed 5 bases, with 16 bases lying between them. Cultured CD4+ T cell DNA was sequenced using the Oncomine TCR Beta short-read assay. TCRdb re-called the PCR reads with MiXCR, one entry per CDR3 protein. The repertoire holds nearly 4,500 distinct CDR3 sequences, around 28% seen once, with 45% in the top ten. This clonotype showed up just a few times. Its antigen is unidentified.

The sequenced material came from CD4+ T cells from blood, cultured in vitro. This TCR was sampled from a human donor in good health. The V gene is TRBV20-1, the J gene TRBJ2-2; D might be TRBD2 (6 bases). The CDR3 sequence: CSAAKPGLTGELFF. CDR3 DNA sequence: TGCAGTGCCGCAAAACCGGGACTTACCGGGGAGCTGTTTTTT.